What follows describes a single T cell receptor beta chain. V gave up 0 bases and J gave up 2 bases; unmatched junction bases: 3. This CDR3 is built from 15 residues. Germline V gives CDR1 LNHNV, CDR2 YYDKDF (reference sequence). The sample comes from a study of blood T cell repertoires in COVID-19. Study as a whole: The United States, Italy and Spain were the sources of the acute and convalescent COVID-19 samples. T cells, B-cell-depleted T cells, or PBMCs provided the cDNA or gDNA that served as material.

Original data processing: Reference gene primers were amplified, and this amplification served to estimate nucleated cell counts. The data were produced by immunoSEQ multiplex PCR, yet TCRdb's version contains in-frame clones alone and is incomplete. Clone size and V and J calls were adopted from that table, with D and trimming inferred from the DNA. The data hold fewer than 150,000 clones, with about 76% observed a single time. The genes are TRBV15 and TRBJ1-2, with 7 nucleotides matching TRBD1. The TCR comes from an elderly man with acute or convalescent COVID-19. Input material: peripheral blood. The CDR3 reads CATSRDGRGNYGYTF. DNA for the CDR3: TGTGCCACCAGCAGAGATGGCAGGGGGAACTATGGCTACACCTTC.